Shown below are 22 T cell receptor beta chains from a single sample sequenced in a study of liver allograft versus peripheral blood T cells. Study-wide context: Comparing T cell receptor repertoires in transplanted livers with those in recipients' peripheral blood was part of the design.

TCRdb reprocessed the reads via MiXCR and lists one record per CDR3 protein. This sample has a few thousand distinct CDR3 sequences, with 11% to 15% found just once. Receptor source: a human patient who had a liver transplant. Some of the T cells may derive from the graft donor.

V is TRBV20-1 and J is TRBJ1-1, with 9 bases identical to TRBD1. After removal of 4 bases from V and 3 bases from J, the junction contained 3 bases not matched to a gene. The germline gives CDR1 DFQATT, CDR2 SNEGSKA (reference sequence). CDR3 length: 13 amino acids. The CDR3 region has the DNA TGCAGTGCTAACCGGGACAGGGACACTGAAGCTTTCTTT. Protein sequence: CSANRDRDTEAFF.

The gene calls are TRBV19 and TRBJ1-6; D gene ambiguous. V lost 8 bases, J lost 7 bases, and 9 bases lay in between. The CDR3 has 12 residues. Germline V gene lookup returns CDR1 LNHDA and CDR2 SQIVND (reference sequence). CDR3 region: CASRSLNSPLHF. The CDR3 coding sequence is TGTGCCAGTCGCTCATTAAATTCACCCCTCCACTTT.

In the case of this clonotype: A much larger clone differs from this one at a single base, so this may be a read error. V usage is TRBV24-1 and J usage is TRBJ2-7; 7 bases agree with TRBD1. The CDR3 extends over 17 amino acids. Germline V lookup: CDR1 KGHDR, CDR2 SFDVKD. CDR3 residues: CATSERRDSQRPYGQYF. The CDR3 nucleotides are TGTGCCACCAGTGAGCGCCGGGACAGCCAGCGCCCCTACGGGCAGTACTTC.

This clonotype was observed a handful of times. The rearrangement uses TRBV19 and TRBJ2-4; D is possibly TRBD2 (5 bases). Trimming took 3 bases from V and 9 from J, leaving 15 bases between them. Germline V gene lookup returns CDR1 LNHDA and CDR2 SQIVND (reference sequence). The CDR3 is 14 residues long. The CDR3 DNA sequence: TGTGCCAGTAGTATCCCCGGCCGGGGTAGCATTCAGTACTTC. This translates into CASSIPGRGSIQYF.

The chain carries TRBV7-2 and TRBJ2-1, with 7 bases aligning to TRBD2. This CDR3 has 14 amino acids. Germline CDR1 reads SGHTA; CDR2 reads FQGNSA. The V segment lost 5 bases and the J segment 5 bases; nucleotides outside the gene matches: 6. CDR3 sequence (DNA): TGTGCCAGCAGCCACCAGCGGGATCACAATGAGCAGTTCTTC. Translation: CASSHQRDHNEQFF.

By sample fraction, this clonotype is medium-sized. CDR3 bases: TGTGCCAGCAGTTTAAGAGGGGACGGCTACACCTTC. Residues: CASSLRGDGYTF. This chain links TRBV27 with TRBJ1-2, with D possibly being TRBD1 (5 bases). The germline gives CDR1 MNHEY, CDR2 SMNVEV (reference sequence). V was trimmed by 2 bases and J by 8 bases, leaving 9 bases between them. The CDR3 is 12 residues long.

This clonotype is medium-sized (0.01 to 0.1%) by share. The rearrangement uses TRBV19 and TRBJ2-7; D remains ambiguous. The ends were cut back, 3 bases at V and 0 bases at J, with 9 bases in the middle. Germline V lookup: CDR1 LNHDA, CDR2 SQIVND (reference sequence). The CDR3 totals 14 residues. CDR3 residues: CASSIQDASYEQYF. The CDR3 DNA is TGTGCCAGTAGTATCCAGGACGCCTCCTACGAGCAGTACTTC. Full variable domain (outside the CDR3, taken from reference TRBV19 and TRBJ2-7): DGGITQSPKYLFRKEGQNVTLSCEQNLNHDAMYWYRQDPGQGLRLIYYSQIVNDFQKGDIAEGYSVSREKKESFPLTVTSAQKNPTAFYLCASSIQDASYEQYFGPGTRLTVT.

This clonotype has a handful of counts. The chain employs TRBV28 and TRBJ1-5; weak D call: TRBD1 (6 bases). CDR3 length: 16 residues. Germline values: CDR1 MDHEN, CDR2 SYDVKM. V shed 2 bases and J shed 4 bases, with 15 bases lying between them. The CDR3 nucleotides are TGTGCCAGCAGTTTAGGGGGCCGGGGGGCAAATCAGCCCCAGCATTTT. Translation: CASSLGGRGANQPQHF.

This clonotype was picked up a small number of times. This rearrangement joins TRBV28 to TRBJ1-5; D may be TRBD1 (6 bases). CDR1 and CDR2 from the germline V gene are MDHEN and SYDVKM. The germline V and J ends were trimmed by 3 bases and 6 bases, with 18 bases remaining between them. The CDR3 sequence is 16 residues long. The CDR3 reads CASSLGIRGGGQPQHF. The CDR3, as DNA: TGTGCCAGCAGTTTGGGTATCAGGGGAGGTGGTCAGCCCCAGCATTTT.

The table lists this clonotype with a few counts. The rearrangement uses TRBV9 and TRBJ1-6; D is uncertain. The CDR3 sequence is 17 residues long. Deletions cut 0 bases from V and 6 bases from J, with 16 bases between. Germline V gene lookup returns CDR1 SGDLS and CDR2 YYNGEE. DNA for the CDR3: TGTGCCAGCAGCGTAGGGGAGGCCCCGCGGGCTAATTCACCCCTCCACTTT. Its translation is CASSVGEAPRANSPLHF.

This clonotype is deemed medium-sized (0.01 to 0.1%). V usage is TRBV18 and J usage is TRBJ2-7; D is perhaps TRBD1 (6 bases). V was trimmed by 0 bases and J by 2 bases, leaving 8 bases between them. CDR1 is KGHSH and CDR2 is LQKENI in the germline V gene. The length of the CDR3 is 14 residues. The CDR3 loop is CASSPPGHPYEQYF. In nucleotides, the CDR3 is TGTGCCAGCTCACCACCGGGACACCCCTACGAGCAGTACTTC.

This clonotype showed up just a few times. The chain carries TRBV20-1 and TRBJ2-1, with 12 positions matching TRBD2. Looked up from germline, CDR1 is DFQATT and CDR2 is SNEGSKA (reference sequence). This CDR3 comprises 18 residues. V gave up 5 bases and J gave up 0 bases; unmatched junction bases: 11. This CDR3 is CSAYTSGRFPSSYNEQFF. The CDR3 coding sequence is TGCAGTGCTTATACTAGCGGGAGGTTTCCAAGCTCCTACAATGAGCAGTTCTTC.

This clonotype is judged large. This CDR3 is CASKGVRGAGTEAFF. DNA for the CDR3: TGTGCCAGTAAGGGCGTAAGGGGCGCCGGCACTGAAGCTTTCTTT. The chain employs TRBV19 and TRBJ1-1, with TRBD1 as a possible D gene (5 bases). The V gene's germline CDR1 is LNHDA and CDR2 SQIVND (reference sequence). This CDR3 comprises 15 residues. V lost 7 bases, J lost 4 bases, and 19 bases lay in between.

By sample fraction, this clonotype is medium-sized. V gene TRBV28 combines with J gene TRBJ1-1, with no clear D. CDR3 size: 14 residues. Trimming cost V 5 bases and J 5 bases, with 15 bases left between them. CDR1 is MDHEN and CDR2 is SYDVKM in the germline V gene. CDR3 protein: CASSLIMAGTEAFF. Here the CDR3 DNA reads TGTGCCAGCAGTCTCATAATGGCGGGAACTGAAGCTTTCTTT.

This clonotype is labeled medium-sized. The chain couples TRBV18 to TRBJ2-3; 9 bases align to TRBD2. The germline gives CDR1 KGHSH, CDR2 LQKENI. The CDR3 extends over 16 amino acids. V shed 0 bases, J shed 1 base, and the junction held 2 bases outside the gene matches. In nucleotides, the CDR3 is TGTGCCAGCTCACCACCAAGACTAGCGGGCACAGATACGCAGTATTTT. Translated: CASSPPRLAGTDTQYF.

By its share, this clonotype is medium-sized. J is TRBJ1-1 and V is TRBV27, with 7 bases identical to TRBD1. Germline CDR1 reads MNHEY; CDR2 reads SMNVEV (reference sequence). The length of the CDR3 is 13 residues. The junction had 3 bases not matched to a gene; V was cut back by 7 bases and J by 1 base. The CDR3 region has the DNA TGTGCCAGCATTAGACAGGGGAACACTGAAGCTTTCTTT. Encoded protein: CASIRQGNTEAFF.

By sample fraction, this clonotype is large (0.1 to 1%). This chain connects TRBV18 to TRBJ2-7, with 7 bases that match TRBD2. The germline V gene has CDR1 KGHSH and CDR2 LQKENI. Germline trimming cut 11 bases from V and 0 bases from J; bases unmatched to any gene: 7. The CDR3 runs to 13 residues. CDR3 sequence reads: CASGGGSSYEQYF. DNA for the CDR3: TGTGCCTCCGGGGGAGGGAGCTCCTACGAGCAGTACTTC.

By sample share, this clonotype is medium-sized. V gene TRBV7-2 combines with J gene TRBJ1-5; weak D call: TRBD1 (5 bases). V lost 5 bases to trimming and J lost 4 bases, with 12 bases between them. Germline CDR1 and CDR2: SGHTA and FQGNSA. This CDR3 contains 14 residues. CDR3 residues: CASSQTKGNQPQHF. CDR3 nucleotides: TGTGCCAGCAGCCAAACGAAGGGGAATCAGCCCCAGCATTTT.

This clonotype is termed medium-sized. The chain employs TRBV10-3 and TRBJ1-5, with D possibly TRBD1 on 5 matching bases. The germline V and J ends were trimmed by 5 bases and 0 bases, with 17 bases remaining between them. Germline CDR1 ENHRY, CDR2 SYGVKD. The CDR3 spans 17 residues. This chain's CDR3 is CAISSEGTVYSNQPQHF. The CDR3 nucleotides read TGTGCCATCAGTAGTGAAGGGACGGTTTATAGCAATCAGCCCCAGCATTTT.

This clonotype was seen repeatedly, ten times or more. The V call is TRBV7-2, the J call TRBJ2-7, with TRBD2 matching 13 bases. J gave up 9 bases and V 5 bases, and 4 bases lay outside the gene matches. The germline V gene encodes CDR1 SGHTA and CDR2 FQGNSA. The CDR3 is 13 residues long. The CDR3 loop reads CASSQLAGGLQYF. CDR3 nucleotides: TGTGCCAGCAGCCAACTAGCGGGGGGGCTGCAGTACTTC.

This clonotype was picked up many times. The rearrangement joins TRBV6-5 to TRBJ1-1, with a possible D match to TRBD1 (6 bases). V lost 7 bases, J lost 5 bases, and 20 bases lay in between. CDR1 is MNHEY and CDR2 is SVGAGI in the germline V gene. The CDR3 has 15 residues. For the CDR3, the DNA is TGTGCCAGCACCGGACATGGGGGCCTAACGACTGAAGCTTTCTTT. This sequence encodes CASTGHGGLTTEAFF.

In this sample, this clonotype is medium-sized (0.01 to 0.1%). J is TRBJ1-4 and V is TRBV18; no firm D call. CDR1 KGHSH and CDR2 LQKENI come from the germline V gene. V was cut by 5 bases and J by 0 bases, with 13 bases left in between. There are 16 residues in the CDR3. In DNA, the CDR3 is TGTGCCAGCTCATACGGGATGGAGGCAACTAATGAAAAACTGTTTTTT. It codes for CASSYGMEATNEKLFF.